The T cell receptor beta chain under discussion was sequenced for a study of T-cell memory formation after mild COVID-19. In the study overall: Clustering of TCRs was largely donor specific.

The CDR3 length is 15 residues. CDR1 is SGDLS, CDR2 YYNGEE, per germline. V was clipped by 2 bases and J by 6 bases; unmatched bases: 7. Each CDR3 protein gets one entry after TCRdb re-called the 5' RACE reads with MiXCR. The sample has some 150,000 distinct CDR3 sequences; about 5.7% are singletons. This clonotype was sampled from an adult woman who had mild COVID-19 (a few samples of this study predate the infection). Cell type and time point are not known. Sequencing was done on a sample of PBMCs or a T cell subset sorted from them (not recorded which). This chain uses TRBV9 with TRBJ1-2; 10 bases are a match to TRBD1. In nucleotides, the CDR3 is TGTGCCAGCAGCGTGACCGGGACAGGGGTAAATGGCTACACCTTC. Its protein is CASSVTGTGVNGYTF.